Presented here are 29 T cell receptor beta chains from one specimen sequenced in a study of T-cell reconstitution after alpha-beta-depleted transplantation in children. Preparation of the TCRbeta library was carried out with unique molecular identifiers. TCRdb used MiXCR to reprocess the PCR reads, holding one entry per CDR3 protein. The sample carries 500,000 to 600,000 distinct CDR3 sequences, about 33% recorded once. Sequencing used PBMCs from the stem cell graft donor, obtained from the stem cell graft. These receptors all stem from a human donor who donated a stem cell graft to a child with aplastic anemia.

This clonotype was counted only a few times. This sequence joins TRBV29-1 and TRBJ2-5, with 7 bases fitting TRBD2. With 6 bases clipped from V and 4 bases from J, the junction kept 8 bases outside the gene matches. This CDR3 spans 13 amino acids. Looked up from germline, CDR1 is SQVTM and CDR2 is ANQGSEA. CDR3 in amino acids: CSVRWTGGETQYF. CDR3 DNA: TGCAGCGTGCGTTGGACGGGAGGAGAGACCCAGTACTTC.

This clonotype showed up just a few times. The chain couples TRBV5-6 to TRBJ2-1; TRBD2 aligns across 7 bases. After removal of 1 base from V and 5 bases from J, the junction contained 9 bases not matched to a gene. Per the germline V gene, CDR1 is SGHDT and CDR2 is YYEEEE. The CDR3 has 16 residues. The CDR3 nucleotides are TGTGCCAGCAGCTTGTTAGGTGGTCTAGCGGACAATGAGCAGTTCTTC. This codes for CASSLLGGLADNEQFF.

This clonotype has a handful of counts. The chain recombines TRBV4-1 with TRBJ1-1; D is undetermined. Trimming shortened V by 5 bases and J by 5 bases, and 12 bases separated the two germline ends. Germline CDR1 is MGHRA and CDR2 is YSYEKL. The CDR3 consists of 13 residues. The CDR3 DNA sequence: TGCGCCAGCAGCTCCACTACCCGAACTGAAGCTTTCTTT. Translating it yields CASSSTTRTEAFF.

The J gene is TRBJ1-4, the V gene TRBV12-3 or TRBV12-4; D perhaps matches TRBD1 (6 bases). This CDR3 region has 14 residues. V gave up 6 bases and J gave up 12 bases, with 20 bases separating them. CDR3 loop: CASRPGTRGEELFF. The CDR3 DNA reads TGTGCCAGCAGGCCCGGGACAAGGGGGGAAGAACTGTTTTTT.

This clonotype was seen a few times. The CDR3 sequence is CASGRGTGGGTEAFF. The CDR3 DNA is TGTGCCAGCGGGAGAGGGACAGGGGGTGGGACTGAAGCTTTCTTT. The chain recombines TRBV25-1 with TRBJ1-1; 11 bases are a match to TRBD1. Germline assignment: CDR1 MGHDK and CDR2 SYGVNS. With V trimmed by 8 bases and J by 5 bases, 10 bases remained unmatched. This CDR3 spans 15 amino acids.

The genes are TRBV20-1 and TRBJ2-2; TRBD2 matches at 9 bases. Germline V gene sequence: CDR1 DFQATT, CDR2 SNEGSKA (reference sequence). Trimming at V came to 3 bases and at J to 2 bases, leaving 4 bases not matched to a gene. The CDR3 extends over 15 amino acids. The CDR3 sequence is CSARREGPNTGELFF. CDR3 nucleotides: TGCAGTGCTAGGCGGGAGGGGCCTAACACCGGGGAGCTGTTTTTT.

This clonotype turned up a few times. V is TRBV12-3 or TRBV12-4 and J is TRBJ2-7; a possible D gene is TRBD1 (6 bases). V was clipped by 5 bases and J by 9 bases, with 14 bases between them. CDR3 length: 12 amino acids. CDR3 bases: TGTGCCAGCAGTGTACAGGGACGGAGGCAGTACGTC. This encodes CASSVQGRRQYV.

The J gene is TRBJ2-1, the V gene TRBV9; TRBD2 is a possible D gene (6 bases). Germline CDR1 and CDR2: SGDLS and YYNGEE. The CDR3 has 15 amino acids. Trimming took off 0 bases at V and 6 bases at J, with 13 bases between the two ends. The CDR3 spells CASSVDSGSINEQFF. CDR3 in DNA: TGTGCCAGCAGCGTAGATTCCGGGAGCATCAATGAGCAGTTCTTC.

The chain is built from TRBV6-2 or TRBV6-3 and TRBJ2-5, with 7 bases that match TRBD1. Germline CDR1 is MNHEY and CDR2 is SVGEGT. Trimming cost V 4 bases and J 4 bases; bases outside gene matches: 12. CDR3 length: 16 residues. CDR3 bases: TGTGCCAGCAGTTCCTCCGGAGACAGGGTGGGAGAGACCCAGTACTTC. Residues: CASSSSGDRVGETQYF.

In its sample, this clonotype was seen a few times. The CDR3 region is CASSLGQGESPLHF. The CDR3 DNA is TGTGCCAGCTCACTCGGACAGGGGGAATCACCCCTCCACTTT. The chain joins TRBV18 to TRBJ1-6; TRBD1 aligns across 10 bases. The CDR3 consists of 14 residues. The V gene end was trimmed by 4 bases and the J gene end by 10 bases; junction bases not matched to a gene: 4. CDR1 is KGHSH and CDR2 is LQKENI in the germline V gene.

V is TRBV5-4 and J is TRBJ2-5, with 11 bases fitting TRBD2. The CDR3 sequence is 16 residues long. V shed 1 base, J shed 1 base, and the junction held 3 bases outside the gene matches. CDR1 SGHNT and CDR2 YYREEE come from the germline V gene (reference sequence). The CDR3 loop reads CASSLSGTSGQETQYF. The DNA for the CDR3 is TGTGCCAGCAGCTTGTCAGGGACTAGCGGCCAAGAGACCCAGTACTTC.

Written as DNA, the CDR3 is TGTGCCAGCAGGAAGTCGGCACTTACGAACACTGAAGCTTTCTTT. It codes for CASRKSALTNTEAFF. The chain carries TRBV7-2 and TRBJ1-1; D not resolved. CDR1 and CDR2 (germline): SGHTA, FQGNSA. This CDR3 contains 15 residues. The V end was cut by 6 bases, the J end by 1 base, with 15 bases between.

This clonotype has just a few counts. The rearrangement links TRBV20-1 to TRBJ2-5; D is possibly TRBD1 or TRBD2 (5 bases each). The CDR3 loop spans 12 amino acids. Germline V CDR1 and CDR2: DFQATT, SNEGSKA (reference sequence). Trimming left V 4 bases short and J 2 bases short, with 8 bases between. The chain's CDR3 is CSAIGAQETQYF. The CDR3 nucleotides read TGCAGTGCTATCGGGGCACAAGAGACCCAGTACTTC.

The gene calls are TRBV5-1 and TRBJ1-1; D is uncertain. Trimming took 1 base from V and 4 from J, leaving 11 bases between them. The CDR3 extends over 14 amino acids. CDR1 is SGHRS, CDR2 YFSETQ, per germline. In nucleotides, the CDR3 is TGCGCCAGCAGCTTGTCAACCTGGGGCACTGAAGCTTTCTTT. Its protein product is CASSLSTWGTEAFF.

This clonotype was seen more than once but under ten times. The chain combines TRBV4-3 with TRBJ2-3; tentatively, D is TRBD1 (5 bases). V was shortened by 0 bases and J by 1 base, with 17 bases between the two germline ends. Germline V lookup: CDR1 LGHNA, CDR2 YSLEER. This CDR3 region has 18 residues. The CDR3: CASSQDLPAGPGTDTQYF. The CDR3 DNA reads as TGCGCCAGCAGCCAAGACCTTCCTGCAGGGCCTGGCACAGATACGCAGTATTTT.

This clonotype was observed a few times. V is TRBV27 and J is TRBJ2-7; TRBD2 matches at 10 bases. Germline V CDR1 and CDR2: MNHEY, SMNVEV (reference sequence). V lost 5 bases to trimming and J lost 3 bases; unmatched junction nucleotides: 7. CDR3 length: 15 residues. The CDR3 coding sequence is TGTGCCAGCAGTCCAAGCGGGGGGGGCCGCTACGAGCAGTACTTC. Its translation is CASSPSGGGRYEQYF.

The J gene is TRBJ2-7, the V gene TRBV28, with D perhaps matching TRBD1 or TRBD2 (6 bases each). V was pared by 5 bases and J by 7 bases, with 18 bases between. Per germline, CDR1 MDHEN and CDR2 SYDVKM. This CDR3 has 14 amino acids. CDR3 protein: CASSNRAGWREQYF. The CDR3 region has the DNA TGTGCCAGCAGTAACAGGGCGGGGTGGCGGGAGCAGTACTTC.

The chain recombines TRBV2 with TRBJ2-1; 9 nucleotides match TRBD2. The germline gives CDR1 SNHLY, CDR2 FYNNEI. The junction had 12 bases not matched to a gene; V was cut back by 2 bases and J by 4 bases. The CDR3 length is 18 residues. The CDR3 protein is CASSEFSGSFGGYNEQFF. CDR3 DNA sequence: TGTGCCAGCAGTGAATTTAGCGGGAGTTTCGGGGGGTACAATGAGCAGTTCTTC.

The V and J genes are TRBV6-1 and TRBJ2-1; D possibly corresponds to TRBD2 (6 bases). The V gene's germline CDR1 is MNHNS and CDR2 SASEGT. V lost 7 bases and J lost 4, with 8 bases in between. This CDR3 region has 12 residues. The CDR3 sequence: CASMSGYNEQFF. CDR3 DNA sequence: TGTGCCAGCATGAGCGGGTACAATGAGCAGTTCTTC.

The chain carries TRBV28 and TRBJ2-2; no definite D call. This CDR3 spans 13 amino acids. The germline V gene has CDR1 MDHEN and CDR2 SYDVKM. Deletions cut 2 bases from V and 6 bases from J, with 7 bases between. The CDR3 coding sequence is TGTGCCAGCAGTTTAGGGAATGCCGGGGAGCTGTTTTTT. Its protein product is CASSLGNAGELFF.

Only a few counts were recorded for this clonotype. The genes are TRBV30 and TRBJ1-5; D is undetermined. The CDR3 runs 13 residues. V lost 3 bases and J lost 0, with 6 bases in between. Germline lookup yields CDR1 GTSNPN and CDR2 SVGIG (reference sequence). CDR3 sequence (DNA): TGTGCCTGGAGCATCTATAGCAATCAGCCCCAGCATTTT. Translation: CAWSIYSNQPQHF.

The chain joins TRBV5-5 to TRBJ2-7; weak D call: TRBD2 (5 bases). Trimming took off 6 bases at V and 0 bases at J, with 19 bases between the two ends. Per the germline V gene, CDR1 is SGHKS and CDR2 is YYEKEE (reference sequence). There are 16 residues in the CDR3. The CDR3 sequence is CASTRGGEPSSYEQYV. CDR3 bases: TGTGCCAGCACCCGGGGTGGGGAACCGAGCTCCTACGAGCAGTACGTC.

CDR3: CASLSSRALGYTF. Written as DNA, the CDR3 is TGTGCCAGCCTTTCCTCTCGAGCCCTTGGCTACACCTTC. This chain connects TRBV28 to TRBJ1-2; the D is unclear. CDR1 and CDR2 (germline): MDHEN, SYDVKM. Trimming removed 8 bases from V and 7 bases from J, with 17 bases in between. The CDR3 consists of 13 residues.

V is TRBV5-1 and J is TRBJ1-1; TRBD1 agrees at 7 bases. The CDR3 is 13 residues long. The V gene's germline CDR1 is SGHRS and CDR2 YFSETQ. With 7 bases clipped from V and 4 bases from J, the junction kept 7 bases outside the gene matches. CDR3 amino acids: CASAIAGGTEAFF. CDR3 in DNA: TGCGCCAGCGCGATCGCAGGGGGCACTGAAGCTTTCTTT. Drawing the rest from reference TRBV5-1 and TRBJ1-1, the complete variable domain is KAGVTQTPRYLIKTRGQQVTLSCSPISGHRSVSWYQQTPGQGLQFLFEYFSETQRNKGNFPGRFSGRQFSNSRSEMNVSTLELGDSALYLCASAIAGGTEAFFGQGTRLTVV.

V gene TRBV7-3 combines with J gene TRBJ2-1, with no clear D. There are 13 residues in the CDR3. The V end lost 5 bases, the J end lost 5 bases, and 10 bases lay between the germline ends. Germline V lookup: CDR1 SGHTA, CDR2 FQGTGA. CDR3 coding DNA: TGTGCCAGCAGCCGGAACCGGGACAATGAGCAGTTCTTC. This codes for CASSRNRDNEQFF.

The genes are TRBV28 and TRBJ2-7, with 10 bases fitting TRBD2. The CDR3 extends over 15 amino acids. V dropped 4 bases and J dropped 2; count of bases not matched to a gene: 5. CDR1 is MDHEN, CDR2 SYDVKM, per germline. The CDR3 DNA follows: TGTGCCAGCAGTTGGGCTAGCGGGGGTACCTACGAGCAGTACTTC. Translation: CASSWASGGTYEQYF.

The genes are TRBV24-1 and TRBJ2-3; 9 bases align to TRBD2. There are 15 residues in the CDR3. V shed 5 bases, J shed 1 base, and the junction held 3 bases outside the gene matches. Germline CDR1 reads KGHDR; CDR2 reads SFDVKD. This chain's CDR3 is CATSVAGAGTDTQYF. The CDR3, as DNA: TGTGCCACCAGTGTAGCGGGAGCGGGCACAGATACGCAGTATTTT.

This clonotype was observed a handful of times. The chain employs TRBV5-6 and TRBJ2-3; perhaps D is TRBD1 or TRBD2 (5 bases each). CDR1 is SGHDT, CDR2 YYEEEE, per germline. This CDR3 has 15 residues. Deletions cut 6 bases from V and 1 base from J, with 15 bases between. The CDR3 is CASKRGSRGTDTQYF. CDR3 sequence (DNA): TGTGCCAGCAAACGGGGCTCTAGGGGCACAGATACGCAGTATTTT.

This clonotype was found a few times. This chain joins TRBV29-1 and TRBJ2-3; D remains ambiguous. The germline gives CDR1 SQVTM, CDR2 ANQGSEA. With 3 bases removed from V and 4 bases from J, the gap between germline ends came to 17 bases. The CDR3 has 15 amino acids. The CDR3 coding sequence is TGCAGCGTTGATGCTTTCCGATCTGAGGCAGATACGCAGTATTTT. This translates into CSVDAFRSEADTQYF.